This TCR beta chain was identified during a study of technical replicates of blood from a handful of donors. V trimming: 3 bases; J trimming: 4 bases; junction bases outside the gene matches: 7. Germline CDR1 SNHLY, CDR2 FYNNEI. The CDR3 is 15 residues long. Clones were sequenced by immunoSEQ multiplex PCR, and TCRdb holds only the in-frame ones, with some missing. The profile shows about 73,000 clones, over 90% of them singletons. This clone was counted between two and nine times. Sequencing used PBMCs. The receptor was isolated from a human donor in good health. Some clones in this sample may be carry-over from other donors' samples. The gene calls are TRBV2 and TRBJ2-3; 7 bases are a match to TRBD1. CDR3 loop: CASSDDRAAPDTQYF. The CDR3 DNA sequence: TGTGCCAGCAGTGACGACAGGGCTGCCCCAGATACGCAGTATTTT.